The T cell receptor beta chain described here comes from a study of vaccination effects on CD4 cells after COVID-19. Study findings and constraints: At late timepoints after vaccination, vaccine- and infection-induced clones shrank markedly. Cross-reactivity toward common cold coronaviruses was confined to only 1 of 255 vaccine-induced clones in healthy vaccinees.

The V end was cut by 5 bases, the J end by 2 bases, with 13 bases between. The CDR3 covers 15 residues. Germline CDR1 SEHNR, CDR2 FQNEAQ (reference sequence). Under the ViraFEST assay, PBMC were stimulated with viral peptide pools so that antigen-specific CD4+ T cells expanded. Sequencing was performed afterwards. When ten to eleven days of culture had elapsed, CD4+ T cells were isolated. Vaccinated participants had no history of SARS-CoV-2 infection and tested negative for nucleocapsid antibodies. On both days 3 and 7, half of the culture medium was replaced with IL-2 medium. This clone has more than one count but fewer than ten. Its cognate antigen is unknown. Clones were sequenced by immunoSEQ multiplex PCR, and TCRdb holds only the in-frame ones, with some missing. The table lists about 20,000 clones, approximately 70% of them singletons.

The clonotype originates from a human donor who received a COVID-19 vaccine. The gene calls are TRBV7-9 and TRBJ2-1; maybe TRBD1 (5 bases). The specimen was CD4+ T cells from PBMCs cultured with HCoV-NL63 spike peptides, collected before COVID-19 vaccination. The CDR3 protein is CASSVGLGAYNEQFF. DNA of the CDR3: TGTGCCAGCAGCGTAGGTCTAGGGGCCTACAATGAGCAGTTCTTC. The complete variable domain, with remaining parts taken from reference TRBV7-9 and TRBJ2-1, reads DTGVSQNPRHKITKRGQNVTFRCDPISEHNRLYWYRQTLGQGPEFLTYFQNEAQLEKSRLLSDRFSAERPKGSFSTLEIQRTEQGDSAMYLCASSVGLGAYNEQFFGPGTRLTVL.